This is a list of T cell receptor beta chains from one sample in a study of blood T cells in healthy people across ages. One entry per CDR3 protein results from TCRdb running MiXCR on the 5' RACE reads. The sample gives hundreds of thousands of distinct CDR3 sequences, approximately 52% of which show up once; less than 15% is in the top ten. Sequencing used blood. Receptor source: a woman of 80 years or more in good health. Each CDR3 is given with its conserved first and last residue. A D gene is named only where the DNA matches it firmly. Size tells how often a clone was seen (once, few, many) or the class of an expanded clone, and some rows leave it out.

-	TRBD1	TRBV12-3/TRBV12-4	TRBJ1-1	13	CASSERTGRGAFF	TGTGCCAGCAGTGAAAGGACAGGGCGCGGAGCTTTCTTT
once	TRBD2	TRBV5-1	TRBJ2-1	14	CASRLAVDGGEQFF	TGCGCCAGCCGACTAGCCGTGGATGGTGGTGAGCAGTTCTTC
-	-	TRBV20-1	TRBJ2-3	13	CTCWALSTDTQYF	TGCACTTGCTGGGCGTTGAGCACAGATACGCAGTATTTT
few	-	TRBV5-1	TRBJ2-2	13	CASREGVTGELFF	TGCGCCAGCAGGGAAGGGGTTACCGGGGAGCTGTTTTTT
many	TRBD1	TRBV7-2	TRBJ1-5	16	CASSSRDRVGNQPQHF	TGTGCCAGCAGCTCCCGGGACAGGGTTGGTAATCAGCCCCAGCATTTT
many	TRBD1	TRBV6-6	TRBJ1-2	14	CASSYSQGYYGYTF	TGTGCCAGCAGTTACTCACAGGGGTACTATGGCTACACCTTC
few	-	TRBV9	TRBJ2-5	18	CASSLSVGTSISLETQYF	TGTGCCAGCAGCCTCTCCGTGGGGACAAGCATTTCTCTAGAGACCCAGTACTTC
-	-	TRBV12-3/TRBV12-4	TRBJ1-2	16	CASSVAAQLIPYGYTF	TGTGCCAGCAGTGTGGCGGCTCAACTTATCCCTTATGGCTACACCTTC
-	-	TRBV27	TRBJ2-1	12	CASSPRGARRFF	TGTGCCAGCAGTCCCCGGGGAGCGCGCCGGTTCTTC
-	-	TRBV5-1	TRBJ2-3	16	CASSSGMGGSTDTQYF	TGCGCCAGCAGCTCCGGAATGGGCGGCTCCACAGATACGCAGTATTTT
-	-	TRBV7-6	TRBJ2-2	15	CASSPGASSTGELFF	TGTGCCAGCAGCCCTGGCGCAAGTTCCACCGGGGAGCTGTTTTTT
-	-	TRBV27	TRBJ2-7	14	CASSWGASGYEQYF	TGTGCCAGCAGTTGGGGGGCTAGCGGCTACGAGCAGTACTTC
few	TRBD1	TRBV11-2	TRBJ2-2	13	CASSRQGAGELFF	TGTGCCAGCAGCCGACAGGGGGCCGGGGAGCTGTTTTTT
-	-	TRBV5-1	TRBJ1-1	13	CASSMTRLAEAFF	TGCGCCAGCTCGATGACCCGGCTGGCTGAAGCTTTCTTT
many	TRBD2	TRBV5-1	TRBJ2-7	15	CASSYLSGGPYEQYF	TGCGCCAGCAGCTACCTTAGCGGGGGACCCTACGAGCAGTACTTC
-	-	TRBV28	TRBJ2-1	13	CATGTGSSGTQFF	TGTGCCACCGGGACAGGATCAAGCGGGACCCAGTTCTTC
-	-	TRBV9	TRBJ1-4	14	CASSVDQGTEKLFF	TGTGCCAGCAGCGTAGACCAGGGCACGGAAAAACTGTTTTTT
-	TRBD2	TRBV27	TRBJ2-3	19	CASSLLGTSGGFLTDTQYF	TGTGCCAGCAGTTTATTGGGAACTAGCGGGGGATTTCTCACAGATACGCAGTATTTT
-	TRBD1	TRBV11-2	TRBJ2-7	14	CASSTTTGGGEQYF	TGTGCCAGCAGCACCACGACAGGGGGCGGCGAGCAGTACTTC
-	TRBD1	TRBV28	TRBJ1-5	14	CASSQGQGSQPQHF	TGTGCCAGCAGTCAGGGACAGGGAAGTCAGCCCCAGCATTTT
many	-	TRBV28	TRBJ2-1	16	CASSPWDGSSYNEQFF	TGTGCCAGCAGTCCCTGGGATGGGAGCTCCTACAATGAGCAGTTCTTC
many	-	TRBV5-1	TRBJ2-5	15	CASSLESMGRETQYF	TGCGCCAGCAGCTTGGAGTCTATGGGCAGAGAGACCCAGTACTTC
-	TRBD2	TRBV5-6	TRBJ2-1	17	CASSALTSGNSYNEQFF	TGTGCCAGCAGCGCCCTCACTAGCGGCAACTCCTACAATGAGCAGTTCTTC
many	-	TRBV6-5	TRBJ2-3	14	CASSYEGNTDTQYF	TGTGCCAGCAGTTACGAAGGGAACACAGATACGCAGTATTTT
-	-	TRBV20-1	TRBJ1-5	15	CSASWGGWSNQPQHF	TGCAGTGCTAGTTGGGGGGGCTGGAGCAATCAGCCCCAGCATTTT
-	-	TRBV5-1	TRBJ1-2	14	CASSVAEAGYGYTF	TGCGCCAGCAGCGTGGCCGAGGCGGGCTATGGCTACACCTTC
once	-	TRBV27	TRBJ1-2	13	CASSLSYGYGYTF	TGTGCCAGCAGTTTATCATACGGGTATGGCTACACCTTC
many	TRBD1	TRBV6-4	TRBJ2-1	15	CASSQGQGRYNEQFF	TGTGCCAGCAGCCAAGGACAGGGCCGCTACAATGAGCAGTTCTTC
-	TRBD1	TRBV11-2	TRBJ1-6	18	CASTRSGTVLLYNSPLHF	TGTGCCAGCACCCGTTCCGGGACAGTGTTACTTTATAATTCACCCCTCCACTTT
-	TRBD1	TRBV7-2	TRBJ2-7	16	CASSLAPTGAGYEQYF	TGTGCCAGCAGCTTAGCCCCGACAGGGGCCGGGTACGAGCAGTACTTC
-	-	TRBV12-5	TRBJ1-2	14	CASGAEGRENGYTF	TGTGCTAGTGGTGCCGAGGGCAGGGAAAATGGCTACACCTTC
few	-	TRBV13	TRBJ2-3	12	CASSFQDNTQYF	TGTGCCAGCAGCTTTCAGGATAATACGCAGTATTTT
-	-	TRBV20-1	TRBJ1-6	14	CSARDREKNSPLHF	TGCAGTGCTAGAGACAGGGAGAAAAATTCACCCCTCCACTTT
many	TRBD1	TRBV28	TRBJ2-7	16	CASSRPGQGTSYEQYF	TGTGCCAGCAGCAGACCCGGACAGGGGACCTCCTACGAGCAGTACTTC
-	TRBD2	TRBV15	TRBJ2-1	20	CATSRESRGTSGRFPGEQFF	TGTGCCACCAGCAGAGAGAGCAGAGGAACTAGCGGGAGGTTCCCCGGTGAGCAGTTCTTC
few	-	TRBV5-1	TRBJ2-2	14	CASTGWQGLGELFF	TGCGCCAGCACCGGCTGGCAGGGTCTCGGGGAGCTGTTTTTT
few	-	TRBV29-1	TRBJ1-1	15	CSVGGESGMNTEAFF	TGCAGCGTTGGTGGGGAAAGTGGGATGAACACTGAAGCTTTCTTT
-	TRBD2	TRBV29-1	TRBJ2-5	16	CSVDGLAGDGGETQYF	TGCAGCGTTGATGGGCTAGCGGGAGATGGGGGGGAGACCCAGTACTTC
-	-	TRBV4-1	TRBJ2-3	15	CASSQDPAFTDTQYF	TGCGCCAGCAGCCAAGACCCGGCTTTCACAGATACGCAGTATTTT
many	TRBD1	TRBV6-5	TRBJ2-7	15	CASRAVGQGAYEQYF	TGTGCCAGCAGAGCTGTGGGACAGGGGGCTTACGAGCAGTACTTC
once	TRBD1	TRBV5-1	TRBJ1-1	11	CASRSGGKAFF	TGCGCCAGCAGGTCAGGGGGGAAAGCTTTCTTT
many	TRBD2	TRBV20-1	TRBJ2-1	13	CSGGLAGYNEQFF	TGCAGTGGGGGGCTAGCGGGTTACAATGAGCAGTTCTTC
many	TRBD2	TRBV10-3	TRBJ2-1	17	CAIRTSGKGALTNEQFF	TGTGCCATCAGGACTAGCGGGAAGGGGGCTCTTACCAATGAGCAGTTCTTC
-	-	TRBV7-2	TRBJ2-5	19	CASSLEGWIARVLQETLYF	TGTGCCAGCAGCTTAGAGGGTTGGATAGCTAGAGTTCTCCAAGAGACCCTGTACTTC
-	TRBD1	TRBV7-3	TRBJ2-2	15	CASSSRAGGNGELFF	TGTGCCAGCAGTTCAAGGGCAGGGGGCAACGGGGAGCTGTTTTTT
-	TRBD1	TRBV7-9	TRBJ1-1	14	CATYDGTGVTEAFF	TGTGCCACCTACGACGGGACAGGGGTGACTGAAGCTTTCTTT
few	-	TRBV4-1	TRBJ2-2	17	CASSQALGLLTTGELFF	TGCGCCAGCAGCCAGGCCTTAGGGCTACTCACCACCGGGGAGCTGTTTTTT
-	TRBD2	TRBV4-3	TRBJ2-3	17	CASSLSRLAVNTDTQYF	TGCGCCAGCAGCCTTTCGAGACTAGCGGTAAACACAGATACGCAGTATTTT
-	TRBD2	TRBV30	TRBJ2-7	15	CAWRTSGIKVNEQYF	TGTGCCTGGAGGACTAGCGGGATAAAGGTCAATGAGCAGTACTTC
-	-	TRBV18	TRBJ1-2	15	CARSPRDQNPGGYTF	TGTGCCCGCTCACCTCGGGACCAAAATCCGGGCGGCTACACCTTC
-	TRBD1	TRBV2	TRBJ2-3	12	CASSRQGSTQYF	TGTGCCAGCAGCCGACAGGGTAGCACGCAGTATTTT
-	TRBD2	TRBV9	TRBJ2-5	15	CASSAGLAVRETQYF	TGTGCCAGCAGCGCGGGACTAGCGGTGAGGGAGACCCAGTACTTC
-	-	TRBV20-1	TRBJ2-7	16	CSARDQGGASKNIPYF	TGCAGTGCTAGAGATCAGGGGGGGGCGTCTAAAAACATTCCGTACTTC